This T cell receptor (beta chain) was observed in a study of cytomegalovirus exposure and HLA in healthy donors. Study outcomes and limitations: Analyses of presence and absence presupposed an approximately uniform sequencing depth across donors. 150 to 200 TCR beta chains were listed as cytomegalovirus-associated. Later on, a genetic analysis was performed. It linked a missense variant in DCLRE1C with V- and J-gene trimming of TCR beta.

The germline V gene encodes CDR1 SEHNR and CDR2 FQNEAQ (reference sequence). With V trimmed by 5 bases and J by 5 bases, 6 bases remained unmatched. This CDR3 has 15 amino acids. Comments on this clone: Its antigen is unidentified.

Primers for the PCR totalled 60 Vbeta and 13 Jbeta. TCRdb keeps only in-frame clones here, not all; method: immunoSEQ multiplex PCR. This sample has about 100,000 clones, with approximately 78% found just once. The origin of this receptor is a woman aged 60-70 years in good health and CMV-seronegative. V usage is TRBV7-9 and J usage is TRBJ2-7; 13 bases match TRBD2. The sequenced material came from PBMCs. DNA of the CDR3: TGTGCCAGCAGCATCGGGACTAGCGGGATCGACGAGCAGTACTTC. Translating it yields CASSIGTSGIDEQYF. Together with reference TRBV7-9 and TRBJ2-7, the CDR3 gives the full variable domain: DTGVSQNPRHKITKRGQNVTFRCDPISEHNRLYWYRQTLGQGPEFLTYFQNEAQLEKSRLLSDRFSAERPKGSFSTLEIQRTEQGDSAMYLCASSIGTSGIDEQYFGPGTRLTVT.